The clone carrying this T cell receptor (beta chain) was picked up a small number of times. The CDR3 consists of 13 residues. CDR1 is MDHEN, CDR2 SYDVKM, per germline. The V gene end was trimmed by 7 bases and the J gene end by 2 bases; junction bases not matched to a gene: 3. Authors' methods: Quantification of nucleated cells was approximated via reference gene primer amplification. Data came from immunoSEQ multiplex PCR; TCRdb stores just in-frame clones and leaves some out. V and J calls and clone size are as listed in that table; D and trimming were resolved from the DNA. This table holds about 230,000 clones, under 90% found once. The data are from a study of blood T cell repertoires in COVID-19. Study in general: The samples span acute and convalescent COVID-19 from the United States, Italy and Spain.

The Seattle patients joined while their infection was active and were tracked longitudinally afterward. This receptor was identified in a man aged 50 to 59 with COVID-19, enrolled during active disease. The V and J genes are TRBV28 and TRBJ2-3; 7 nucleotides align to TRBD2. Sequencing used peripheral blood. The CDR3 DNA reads TGTGCCAGCATGGGAGGGGTCACAGATACGCAGTATTTT. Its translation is CASMGGVTDTQYF.